Below are 23 T cell receptor beta chains sequenced from a single sample in a study of a mutant IDH1 vaccine in newly diagnosed glioma. The antigens of these receptors remain unknown. Time point reported: week 35, safety follow-up. The study gave 300 ug of mutant IDH1 20-mer peptide per vaccine dose, with topical imiquimod. TCRdb keeps only in-frame clones here, not all; method: immunoSEQ multiplex PCR. The sample contains about 33,000 clones, 80% of which appear only once. The input for sequencing was PBMCs, taken from a glioma patient whose treatment included an IDH1 peptide vaccine. Source of these receptors: a man between 35 and 55 years old with glioma. Some clones in this sample may be carry-over from other donors' samples.

The chain combines TRBV5-6 with TRBJ1-2; weak D call: TRBD1 (5 bases). CDR3 size: 15 residues. Germline V gives CDR1 SGHDT, CDR2 YYEEEE. V was pared by 2 bases and J by 0 bases, with 11 bases between. For the CDR3, the DNA is TGTGCCAGCAGCTTCCCCGGAGGGGCTAACTATGGCTACACCTTC. This gives the protein CASSFPGGANYGYTF.

This chain connects TRBV7-3 to TRBJ2-3; a weak D match, TRBD2 (5 bases). Trimming pared 5 bases from V and 1 base from J, leaving 10 bases between. Per germline, CDR1 SGHTA and CDR2 FQGTGA. CDR3 length equals 14 residues. The CDR3, as DNA: TGTGCCAGCAGCCCCGACGGGGGCACAGATACGCAGTATTTT. Amino acid sequence: CASSPDGGTDTQYF.

J is TRBJ1-1 and V is TRBV11-3, with D unresolved. Between the trimmed V and J ends, which lost 2 bases and 4 bases, there was a span of 11 bases. This CDR3 has 14 amino acids. From germline, CDR1 is SGHNT and CDR2 YENEEA. The chain's CDR3 is CASSLWAGATEAFF. The DNA for the CDR3 is TGTGCCAGCAGCTTATGGGCAGGAGCCACTGAAGCTTTCTTT.

This chain uses TRBV30 with TRBJ2-7; 7 bases are a match to TRBD1. Trimming removed 3 bases from V and 2 bases from J; junction bases left unmatched: 7. Germline V gene data show CDR1 as GTSNPN and CDR2 as SVGIG (reference sequence). This CDR3 is built from 14 residues. CDR3 region: CAWRQQGNTYEQYF. The CDR3 DNA reads TGTGCCTGGAGGCAACAGGGGAACACCTACGAGCAGTACTTC.

V is TRBV11-2 and J is TRBJ1-2; D is possibly TRBD1 (5 bases). The germline V and J ends were trimmed by 5 bases and 0 bases, with 25 bases remaining between them. The CDR3 is 19 residues long. Germline loops: CDR1 SGHAT, CDR2 FQNNGV. CDR3 DNA: TGTGCCAGCAGCCCACAGGCGGTTCTACGGTGGGCCTCTAACTATGGCTACACCTTC. It translates to CASSPQAVLRWASNYGYTF. Full variable domain (rest looked up from reference TRBV11-2 and TRBJ1-2): EAGVAQSPRYKIIEKRQSVAFWCNPISGHATLYWYQQILGQGPKLLIQFQNNGVVDDSQLPKDRFSAERLKGVDSTLKIQPAKLEDSAVYLCASSPQAVLRWASNYGYTFGSGTRLTVV.

The chain has TRBV9 and TRBJ2-3, with 11 positions matching TRBD2. Germline assignment: CDR1 SGDLS and CDR2 YYNGEE. V lost 0 bases and J lost 1; bases outside the gene matches: 4. The CDR3 sequence is 17 residues long. CDR3 sequence reads: CASSVELAGGGTDTQYF. As DNA, the CDR3 is TGTGCCAGCAGCGTAGAGCTAGCGGGGGGTGGCACAGATACGCAGTATTTT.

The chain's CDR3 is CAWSKHTNSPLHF. The CDR3 nucleotides are TGTGCCTGGAGTAAACATACTAATTCACCCCTCCACTTT. The J gene is TRBJ1-6, the V gene TRBV30; unclear D gene. There are 13 residues in the CDR3. The V gene lost 2 bases and the J gene lost 6 bases, with 8 bases spanning the gap. Germline V CDR1 and CDR2: GTSNPN, SVGIG (reference sequence).

This chain uses TRBV9 with TRBJ1-3; perhaps TRBD1 as D (5 bases). The CDR3 loop spans 18 amino acids. The V gene's germline CDR1 is SGDLS and CDR2 YYNGEE. V was pared by 4 bases and J by 5 bases, with 25 bases between. Here the CDR3 reads CASSPHSLGVPGRNTIYF. The CDR3 DNA is TGTGCCAGCAGCCCACACTCCCTAGGGGTCCCAGGCAGAAACACCATATATTTT.

This chain links TRBV29-1 with TRBJ1-4; TRBD1 is a possible D gene (5 bases). Looked up from germline, CDR1 is SQVTM and CDR2 is ANQGSEA. With 6 bases removed from V and 6 bases from J, the gap between germline ends came to 11 bases. This CDR3 contains 12 residues. The CDR3 DNA follows: TGCAGCGTCCGCAGGGATGATGAAAAACTGTTTTTT. It yields the protein CSVRRDDEKLFF.

The chain couples TRBV4-1 to TRBJ2-7, with TRBD2 matching over 7 bases. The CDR3 spans 15 residues. The V gene end was trimmed by 4 bases and the J gene end by 0 bases; junction bases not matched to a gene: 6. Germline values: CDR1 MGHRA, CDR2 YSYEKL. Written as DNA, the CDR3 is TGCGCCAGCAGCCGGGGTGGCGGGAGCTCCTACGAGCAGTACTTC. It specifies CASSRGGGSSYEQYF.

This clone was detected only once. The chain carries TRBV27 and TRBJ2-7; 11 nucleotides align to TRBD1. CDR1 and CDR2 (germline): MNHEY, SMNVEV (reference sequence). The CDR3 length is 13 residues. Unmatched junction bases numbered 6, after V lost 8 bases and J lost 6 bases. The CDR3 bases are TGTGCCAGCGGGCGGGGACAGGGGGGCGAGCAGTACTTC. This codes for CASGRGQGGEQYF.

The chain has TRBV15 and TRBJ2-2; D gene unclear. The CDR3 is 13 residues long. CDR1 and CDR2 from the germline V gene are LNHNV and YYDKDF (reference sequence). Trimming shortened V by 9 bases and J by 1 base, and 9 bases separated the two germline ends. The CDR3 protein is CATDPGNTGELFF. The CDR3 coding sequence is TGTGCCACTGACCCGGGGAACACCGGGGAGCTGTTTTTT. The full variable domain, in which reference TRBV15 and TRBJ2-2 provide the parts outside the CDR3, is DAMVIQNPRYQVTQFGKPVTLSCSQTLNHNVMYWYQQKSSQAPKLLFHYYDKDFNNEADTPDNFQSRRPNTSFCFLDIRSPGLGDTAMYLCATDPGNTGELFFGEGSRLTVL.

This rearrangement joins TRBV2 to TRBJ2-2, with 7 bases lining up with TRBD1. Germline lookup yields CDR1 SNHLY and CDR2 FYNNEI. V dropped 5 bases and J dropped 6; count of bases not matched to a gene: 12. This CDR3 has 16 amino acids. CDR3 region: CASSLFSTGWAGELFF. In DNA form, the CDR3 reads TGTGCCAGCAGTCTCTTTTCGACAGGGTGGGCCGGGGAGCTGTTTTTT.

This sequence joins TRBV30 and TRBJ1-6; perhaps TRBD1 as D (6 bases). The CDR3 runs 15 residues. V was shortened by 4 bases and J by 10 bases, with 20 bases between the two germline ends. From germline, CDR1 is GTSNPN and CDR2 SVGIG (reference sequence). Written as DNA, the CDR3 is TGTGCCTGGATGGACAGCCCTCTGTCGGGGTCACCCCTCCACTTT. It codes for CAWMDSPLSGSPLHF.

The chain joins TRBV15 to TRBJ1-5; D uncertain. Germline loops: CDR1 LNHNV, CDR2 YYDKDF (reference sequence). The CDR3 is 15 residues long. V was cut by 3 bases and J by 3 bases, with 12 bases left in between. Here the CDR3 reads CATSRAKGDNQPQHF. CDR3 DNA sequence: TGTGCCACCAGCAGGGCCAAGGGCGACAATCAGCCCCAGCATTTT. Full variable domain (rest looked up from reference TRBV15 and TRBJ1-5): DAMVIQNPRYQVTQFGKPVTLSCSQTLNHNVMYWYQQKSSQAPKLLFHYYDKDFNNEADTPDNFQSRRPNTSFCFLDIRSPGLGDTAMYLCATSRAKGDNQPQHFGDGTRLSIL.

The chain is built from TRBV7-2 and TRBJ2-7; D is possibly TRBD2 (5 bases). CDR1 is SGHTA and CDR2 is FQGNSA in the germline V gene. The length of the CDR3 is 14 residues. The V gene lost 1 base and the J gene lost 1 base, with 8 bases spanning the gap. The CDR3 coding sequence is TGTGCCAGCAGCTTAGGTCGGGGTTCCTACGAGCAGTACTTC. Translated, it gives CASSLGRGSYEQYF.

This clone came up a few times. The chain recombines TRBV5-5 with TRBJ1-2, with D tentatively TRBD1 (5 bases). The V and J ends lost 0 bases and 1 base respectively, with 10 bases between them. The CDR3 is made up of 15 amino acids. Germline V gene sequence: CDR1 SGHKS, CDR2 YYEKEE (reference sequence). The CDR3 sequence: CASSLAGDSNYGYTF. Here the CDR3 DNA reads TGTGCCAGCAGCTTGGCTGGAGACAGTAACTATGGCTACACCTTC.

J is TRBJ2-1 and V is TRBV6-6; a possible D gene is TRBD2 (7 bases). V lost 6 bases to trimming and J lost 0 bases, with 15 bases between them. This CDR3 is 16 amino acids long. Germline loops: CDR1 MNHNY, CDR2 SVGAGI (reference sequence). CDR3: CASSWGGASSYNEQFF. The DNA for the CDR3 is TGTGCCAGCAGCTGGGGGGGGGCAAGCTCCTACAATGAGCAGTTCTTC.

This clone came up a few times. V usage is TRBV30 and J usage is TRBJ2-1, with D possibly being TRBD2 (6 bases). Looked up from germline, CDR1 is GTSNPN and CDR2 is SVGIG (reference sequence). The CDR3 has 13 residues. With 8 bases removed from V and 6 bases from J, the gap between germline ends came to 17 bases. The CDR3 spells CARKASVSNEQFF. In nucleotides, the CDR3 is TGTGCCCGAAAAGCTAGCGTATCCAATGAGCAGTTCTTC.

V is TRBV30 and J is TRBJ2-1; 13 positions match TRBD2. Germline loops: CDR1 GTSNPN, CDR2 SVGIG (reference sequence). This CDR3 is built from 15 residues. V dropped 0 bases and J dropped 8; count of bases not matched to a gene: 4. Here the CDR3 DNA reads TGTGCCTGGAGTGTAGGGACTAGCGGGGTCGATGAGCAGTTCTTC. Protein: CAWSVGTSGVDEQFF.

The CDR3 here is CASSKGTRVGQYF. CDR3 nucleotide sequence: TGTGCCAGCAGCAAAGGGACCAGGGTGGGCCAGTACTTC. The rearrangement uses TRBV21-1 and TRBJ2-5; the table's D call TRBD1 went unverified against the DNA. TRBV21-1 is a pseudogene segment. The length of the CDR3 is 13 residues.

This clone was picked up a small number of times. This rearrangement joins TRBV28 to TRBJ1-1, with a possible D match to TRBD1 (5 bases). V gave up 2 bases and J gave up 1 base, with 8 bases separating them. The CDR3 contains 14 residues. Per germline, CDR1 MDHEN and CDR2 SYDVKM. CDR3: CASSLPGPNTEAFF. In nucleotides, the CDR3 is TGTGCCAGCAGTTTACCGGGACCGAACACTGAAGCTTTCTTT. The complete variable domain, with remaining parts taken from reference TRBV28 and TRBJ1-1, reads DVKVTQSSRYLVKRTGEKVFLECVQDMDHENMFWYRQDPGLGLRLIYFSYDVKMKEKGDIPEGYSVSREKKERFSLILESASTNQTSMYLCASSLPGPNTEAFFGQGTRLTVV.

The chain links TRBV6-4 to TRBJ2-6; perhaps D is TRBD1 or TRBD2 (6 bases each). This CDR3 region has 16 residues. The V gene lost 3 bases and the J gene lost 0 bases, with 9 bases spanning the gap. The germline gives CDR1 MRHNA, CDR2 SNTAGT. The CDR3 spells CASSEGGSSGANVLTF. The CDR3 coding sequence is TGTGCCAGCAGTGAGGGGGGCAGCTCTGGGGCCAACGTCCTGACTTTC.